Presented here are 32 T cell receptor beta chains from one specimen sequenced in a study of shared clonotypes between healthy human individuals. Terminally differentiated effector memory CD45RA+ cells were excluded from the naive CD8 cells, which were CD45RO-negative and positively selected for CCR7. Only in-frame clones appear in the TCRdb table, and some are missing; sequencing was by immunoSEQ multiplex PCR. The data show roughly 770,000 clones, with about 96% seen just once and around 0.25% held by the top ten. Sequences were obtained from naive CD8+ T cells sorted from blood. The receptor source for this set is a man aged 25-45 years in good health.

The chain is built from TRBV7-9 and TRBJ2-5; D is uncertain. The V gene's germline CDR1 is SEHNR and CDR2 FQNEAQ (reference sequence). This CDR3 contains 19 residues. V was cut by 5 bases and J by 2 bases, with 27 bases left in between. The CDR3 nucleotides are TGTGCCAGCAGCGTTCCACTCGGGCCACCGGGCGCTCAACAAGAGACCCAGTACTTC. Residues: CASSVPLGPPGAQQETQYF. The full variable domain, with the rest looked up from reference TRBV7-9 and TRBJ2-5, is DTGVSQNPRHKITKRGQNVTFRCDPISEHNRLYWYRQTLGQGPEFLTYFQNEAQLEKSRLLSDRFSAERPKGSFSTLEIQRTEQGDSAMYLCASSVPLGPPGAQQETQYFGPGTRLLVL.

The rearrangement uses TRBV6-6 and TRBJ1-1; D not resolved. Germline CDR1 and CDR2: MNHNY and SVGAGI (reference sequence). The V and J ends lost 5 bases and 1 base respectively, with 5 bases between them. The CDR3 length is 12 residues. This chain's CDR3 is CASSPSNTEAFF. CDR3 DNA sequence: TGTGCCAGCAGTCCCTCGAACACTGAAGCTTTCTTT.

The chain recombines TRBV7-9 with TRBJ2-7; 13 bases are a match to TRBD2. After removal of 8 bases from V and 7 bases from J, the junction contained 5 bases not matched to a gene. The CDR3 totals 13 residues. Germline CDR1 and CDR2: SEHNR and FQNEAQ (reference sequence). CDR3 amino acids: CASSGLAGTEQYF. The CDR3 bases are TGTGCCAGCTCGGGACTAGCGGGAACTGAGCAGTACTTC.

This CDR3 is CASRAPGYQPQHF. CDR3 sequence (DNA): TGTGCCAGCAGGGCCCCGGGGTATCAGCCCCAGCATTTT. The chain has TRBV28 and TRBJ1-5; D gene ambiguous. Germline V CDR1 and CDR2: MDHEN, SYDVKM. Trimming pared 6 bases from V and 5 bases from J, leaving 11 bases between. This CDR3 contains 13 residues.

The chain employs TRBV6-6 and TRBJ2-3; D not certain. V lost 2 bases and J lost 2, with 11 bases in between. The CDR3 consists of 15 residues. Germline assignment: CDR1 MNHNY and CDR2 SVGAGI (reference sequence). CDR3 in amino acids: CASSYPTRDTDTQYF. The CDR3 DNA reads TGTGCCAGCAGTTACCCGACCAGAGACACAGATACGCAGTATTTT.

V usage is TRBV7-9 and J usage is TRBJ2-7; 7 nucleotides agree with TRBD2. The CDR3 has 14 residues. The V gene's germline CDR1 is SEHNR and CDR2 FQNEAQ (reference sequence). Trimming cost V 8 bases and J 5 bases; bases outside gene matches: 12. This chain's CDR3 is CASGGDESPDEQYF. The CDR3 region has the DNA TGTGCCAGCGGGGGGGACGAATCCCCCGACGAGCAGTACTTC. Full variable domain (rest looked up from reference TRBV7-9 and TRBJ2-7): DTGVSQNPRHKITKRGQNVTFRCDPISEHNRLYWYRQTLGQGPEFLTYFQNEAQLEKSRLLSDRFSAERPKGSFSTLEIQRTEQGDSAMYLCASGGDESPDEQYFGPGTRLTVT.

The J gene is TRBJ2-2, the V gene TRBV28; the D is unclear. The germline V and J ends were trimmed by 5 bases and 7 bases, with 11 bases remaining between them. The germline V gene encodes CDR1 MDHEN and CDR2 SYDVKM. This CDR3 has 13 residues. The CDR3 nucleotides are TGTGCCAGCAGTCTAGTGCTGGTCGGGGAGCTGTTTTTT. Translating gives CASSLVLVGELFF.

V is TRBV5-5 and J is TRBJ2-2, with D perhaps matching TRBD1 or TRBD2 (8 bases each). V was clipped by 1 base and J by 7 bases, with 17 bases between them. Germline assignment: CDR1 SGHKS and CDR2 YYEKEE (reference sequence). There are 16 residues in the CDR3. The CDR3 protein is CASSLSLSGTGGELFF. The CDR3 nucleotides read TGTGCCAGCAGCTTGTCTCTTAGCGGGACAGGCGGGGAGCTGTTTTTT.

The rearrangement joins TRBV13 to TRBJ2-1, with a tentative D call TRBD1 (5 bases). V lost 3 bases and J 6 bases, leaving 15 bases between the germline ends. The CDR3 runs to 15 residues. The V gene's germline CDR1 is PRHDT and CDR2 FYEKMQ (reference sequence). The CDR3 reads CASSFRTLDVNEQFF. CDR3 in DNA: TGTGCCAGCAGCTTTCGGACATTAGATGTCAATGAGCAGTTCTTC.

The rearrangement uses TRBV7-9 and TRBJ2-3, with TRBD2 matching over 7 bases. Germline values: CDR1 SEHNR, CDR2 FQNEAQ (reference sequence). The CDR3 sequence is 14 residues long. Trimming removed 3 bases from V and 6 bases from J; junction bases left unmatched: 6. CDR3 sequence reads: CASSFGLVPDTQYF. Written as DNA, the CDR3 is TGTGCCAGCAGCTTTGGACTAGTGCCGGATACGCAGTATTTT.

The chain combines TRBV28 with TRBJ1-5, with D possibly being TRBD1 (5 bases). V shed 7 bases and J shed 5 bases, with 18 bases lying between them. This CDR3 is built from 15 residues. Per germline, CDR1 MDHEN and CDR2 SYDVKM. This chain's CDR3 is CASTIHSQGDQPQHF. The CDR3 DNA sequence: TGTGCCAGCACTATTCACTCGCAGGGCGATCAGCCCCAGCATTTT.

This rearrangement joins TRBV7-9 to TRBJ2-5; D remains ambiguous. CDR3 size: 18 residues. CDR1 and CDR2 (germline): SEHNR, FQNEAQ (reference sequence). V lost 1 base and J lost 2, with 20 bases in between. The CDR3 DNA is TGTGCCAGCAGCTTAGGAGATTGGGCTCGGGCAGGACAAGAGACCCAGTACTTC. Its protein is CASSLGDWARAGQETQYF.

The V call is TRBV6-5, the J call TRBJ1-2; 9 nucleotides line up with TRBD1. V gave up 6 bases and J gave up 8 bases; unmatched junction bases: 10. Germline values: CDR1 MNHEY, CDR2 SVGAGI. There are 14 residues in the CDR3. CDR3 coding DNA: TGTGCCAGCAGCCGGACAGGGGAAGTACGGGGCTACACCTTC. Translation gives CASSRTGEVRGYTF.

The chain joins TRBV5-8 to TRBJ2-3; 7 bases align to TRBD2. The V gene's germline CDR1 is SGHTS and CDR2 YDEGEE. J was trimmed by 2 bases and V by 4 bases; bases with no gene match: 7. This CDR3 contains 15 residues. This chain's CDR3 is CASSIGTTITDTQYF. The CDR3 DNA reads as TGTGCCAGCAGCATAGGGACTACAATCACAGATACGCAGTATTTT.

The CDR3 sequence is CAWADTGNTEAFF. CDR3 nucleotide sequence: TGTGCCTGGGCTGATACAGGGAACACTGAAGCTTTCTTT. The chain combines TRBV30 with TRBJ1-1, with a possible D match to TRBD1 (5 bases). The CDR3 has 13 residues. The V and J ends lost 5 bases and 1 base respectively, with 11 bases between them. The germline gives CDR1 GTSNPN, CDR2 SVGIG (reference sequence).

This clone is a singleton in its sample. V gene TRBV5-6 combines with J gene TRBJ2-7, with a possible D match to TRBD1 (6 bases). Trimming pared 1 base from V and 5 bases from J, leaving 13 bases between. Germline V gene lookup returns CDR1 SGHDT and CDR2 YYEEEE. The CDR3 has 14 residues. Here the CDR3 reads CASSLKDSPDEQYF. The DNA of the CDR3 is TGTGCCAGCAGCTTGAAGGACAGTCCCGACGAGCAGTACTTC.

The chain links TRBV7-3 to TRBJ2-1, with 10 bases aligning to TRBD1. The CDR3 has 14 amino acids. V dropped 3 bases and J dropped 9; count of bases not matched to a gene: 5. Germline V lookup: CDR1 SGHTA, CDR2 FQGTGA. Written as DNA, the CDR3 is TGTGCCAGCAGCTTTAGTGGGACAGGGGTTGAGCAGTTCTTC. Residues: CASSFSGTGVEQFF.

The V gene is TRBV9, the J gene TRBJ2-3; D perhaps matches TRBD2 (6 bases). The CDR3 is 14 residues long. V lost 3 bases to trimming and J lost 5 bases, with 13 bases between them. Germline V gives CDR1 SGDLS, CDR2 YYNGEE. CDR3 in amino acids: CASSAQTRQDTQYF. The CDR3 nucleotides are TGTGCCAGCAGCGCACAGACTAGACAAGATACGCAGTATTTT.

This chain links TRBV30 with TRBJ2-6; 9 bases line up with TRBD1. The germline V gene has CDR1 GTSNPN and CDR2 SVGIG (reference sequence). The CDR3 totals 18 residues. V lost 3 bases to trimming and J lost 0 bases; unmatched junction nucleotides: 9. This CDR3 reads CAWSPPDRGLSGANVLTF. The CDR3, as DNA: TGTGCCTGGAGCCCGCCGGACAGGGGCCTCTCTGGGGCCAACGTCCTGACTTTC.

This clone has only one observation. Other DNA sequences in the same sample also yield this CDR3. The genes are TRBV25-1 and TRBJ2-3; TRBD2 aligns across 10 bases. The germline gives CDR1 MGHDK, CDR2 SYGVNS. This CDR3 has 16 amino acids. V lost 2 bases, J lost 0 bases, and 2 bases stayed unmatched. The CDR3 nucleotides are TGTGCCAGCAGTGAACTGACTAGCGGGAGCACAGATACGCAGTATTTT. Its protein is CASSELTSGSTDTQYF.

CDR3 DNA: TGCGCCAGCAGCCACGGACAGGGGGACACTGAAGCTTTCTTT. This codes for CASSHGQGDTEAFF. The chain employs TRBV5-1 and TRBJ1-1; 10 nucleotides line up with TRBD1. Germline CDR1 reads SGHRS; CDR2 reads YFSETQ. After removal of 4 bases from V and 3 bases from J, the junction contained 3 bases not matched to a gene. The CDR3 sequence is 14 residues long.

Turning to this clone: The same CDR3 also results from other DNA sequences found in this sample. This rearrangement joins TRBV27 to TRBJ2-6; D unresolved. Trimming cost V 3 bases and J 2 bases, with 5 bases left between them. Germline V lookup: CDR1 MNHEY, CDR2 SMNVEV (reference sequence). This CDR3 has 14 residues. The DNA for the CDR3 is TGTGCCAGCAGTTTGTGGGCTGGGGCCAACGTCCTGACTTTC. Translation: CASSLWAGANVLTF.

CDR3 coding DNA: TGCGCCAGCAGCCAAGTGTATAGCAATCAGCCCCAGCATTTT. This codes for CASSQVYSNQPQHF. The chain employs TRBV4-1 and TRBJ1-5; D uncertain. From germline, CDR1 is MGHRA and CDR2 YSYEKL. The ends were cut back, 1 base at V and 0 bases at J, with 4 bases in the middle. The length of the CDR3 is 14 residues.

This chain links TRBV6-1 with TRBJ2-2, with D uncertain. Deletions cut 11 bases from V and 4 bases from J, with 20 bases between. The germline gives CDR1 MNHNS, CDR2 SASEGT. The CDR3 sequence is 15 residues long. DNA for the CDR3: TGTGCCTCGTTCCGGGCCTTTAATCCCACCGGGGAGCTGTTTTTT. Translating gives CASFRAFNPTGELFF.

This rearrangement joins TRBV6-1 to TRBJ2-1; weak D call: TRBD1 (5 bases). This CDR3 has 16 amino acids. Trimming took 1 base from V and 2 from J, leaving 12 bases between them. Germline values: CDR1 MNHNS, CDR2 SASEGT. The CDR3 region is CASSEVTEPPYNEQFF. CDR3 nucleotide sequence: TGTGCCAGCAGTGAAGTGACAGAACCACCCTACAATGAGCAGTTCTTC.

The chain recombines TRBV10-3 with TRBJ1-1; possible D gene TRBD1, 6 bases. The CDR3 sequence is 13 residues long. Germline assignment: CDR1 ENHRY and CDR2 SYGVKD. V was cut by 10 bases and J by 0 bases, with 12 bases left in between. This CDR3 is CATRGGMNTEAFF. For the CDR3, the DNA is TGTGCCACGCGAGGGGGGATGAACACTGAAGCTTTCTTT.

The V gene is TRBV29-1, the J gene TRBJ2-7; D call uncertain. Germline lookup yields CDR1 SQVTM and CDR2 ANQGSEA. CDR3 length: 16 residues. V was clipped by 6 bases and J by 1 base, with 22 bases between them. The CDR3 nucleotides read TGCAGCGTGGGCCAAAGTTCATGGCGGAGTTCCTACGAGCAGTACTTC. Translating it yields CSVGQSSWRSSYEQYF.

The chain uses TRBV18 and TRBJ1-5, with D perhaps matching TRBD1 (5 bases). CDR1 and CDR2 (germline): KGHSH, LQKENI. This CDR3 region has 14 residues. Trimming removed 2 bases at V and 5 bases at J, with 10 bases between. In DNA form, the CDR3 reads TGTGCCAGCTCACCAGAACGGGACTATCAGCCCCAGCATTTT. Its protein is CASSPERDYQPQHF.

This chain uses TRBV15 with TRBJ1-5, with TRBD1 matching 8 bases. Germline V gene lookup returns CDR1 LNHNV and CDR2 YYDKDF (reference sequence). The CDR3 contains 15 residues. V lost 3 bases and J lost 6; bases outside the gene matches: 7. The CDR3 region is CATSRARGLPQPQHF. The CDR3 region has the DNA TGTGCCACCAGCAGGGCCAGGGGGCTCCCTCAGCCCCAGCATTTT.

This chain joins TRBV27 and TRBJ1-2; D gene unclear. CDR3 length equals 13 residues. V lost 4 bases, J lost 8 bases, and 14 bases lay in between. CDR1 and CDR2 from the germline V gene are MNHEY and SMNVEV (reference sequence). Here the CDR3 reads CASSSRWAFGYTF. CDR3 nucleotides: TGTGCCAGCAGTTCTCGTTGGGCGTTCGGCTACACCTTC.

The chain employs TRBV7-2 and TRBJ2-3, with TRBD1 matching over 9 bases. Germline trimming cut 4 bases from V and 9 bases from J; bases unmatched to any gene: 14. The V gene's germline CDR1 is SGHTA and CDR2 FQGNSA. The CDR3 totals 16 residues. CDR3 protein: CASSYPGQGPPGTQYF. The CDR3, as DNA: TGTGCCAGCAGCTACCCCGGACAGGGGCCGCCGGGGACGCAGTATTTT. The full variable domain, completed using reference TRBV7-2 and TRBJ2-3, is GAGVSQSPSNKVTEKGKDVELRCDPISGHTALYWYRQSLGQGLEFLIYFQGNSAPDKSGLPSDRFSAERTGGSVSTLTIQRTQQEDSAVYLCASSYPGQGPPGTQYFGPGTRLTVL.

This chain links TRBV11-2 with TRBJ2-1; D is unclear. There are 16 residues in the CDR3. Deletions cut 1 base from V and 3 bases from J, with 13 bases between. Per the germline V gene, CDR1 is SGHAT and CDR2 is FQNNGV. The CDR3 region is CASSLARPAFYNEQFF. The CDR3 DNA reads TGTGCCAGCAGCTTAGCCCGACCCGCTTTCTACAATGAGCAGTTCTTC.